These 22 T cell receptor beta chains came from one sample sequenced in a study of T cell repertoires in cytomegalovirus infection (dated by TCRdb to between 2018 and 2020). Sequencing took place on an Illumina HiSeq 1500. TCRdb reworked the public reads: Q25 trimming with fastp, MiXCR clone assembly, productive beta chains retained. Rows are unified per CDR3 protein, each entry keeping the most common DNA and genes. This sample holds 97,000 or so distinct CDR3 sequences; about 17% were observed only once. About 8.8% of the sample lies in the top ten. Sequencing used PBMCs. These receptors came from a human donor in good health (CMV status not recorded). Some clones in this sample may be carry-over from other donors' samples.

The chain is built from TRBV20-1 and TRBJ2-5; 7 bases agree with TRBD1. Trimming removed 0 bases from V and 1 base from J; junction bases left unmatched: 5. CDR1 is DFQATT and CDR2 is SNEGSKA in the germline V gene (reference sequence). The CDR3 is 15 amino acids. DNA of the CDR3: TGCAGTGCTAGAGATACGGGACAGTCCCAAGAGACCCAGTACTTC. Residues: CSARDTGQSQETQYF.

The sample holds many counts of this clonotype. The chain joins TRBV19 to TRBJ2-1, with 9 bases aligning to TRBD2. Germline V gene lookup returns CDR1 LNHDA and CDR2 SQIVND (reference sequence). V dropped 6 bases and J dropped 4; count of bases not matched to a gene: 7. The CDR3 totals 15 residues. The CDR3 bases are TGTGCCAGTAGGCCGGAGCGGGGGGCATACAATGAGCAGTTCTTC. Encoded protein: CASRPERGAYNEQFF.

Many counts were recorded for this clonotype. The chain couples TRBV6-1 to TRBJ1-4, with a weak D call TRBD1 (5 bases). The V gene lost 8 bases and the J gene lost 4 bases, with 14 bases spanning the gap. The CDR3 runs 14 residues. From germline, CDR1 is MNHNS and CDR2 SASEGT. DNA for the CDR3: TGTGCCAGCTGGGGCGGGAACTATAATGAAAAACTGTTTTTT. It is translated as CASWGGNYNEKLFF.

The CDR3 DNA reads as TGTGCCAGCAGCTTAACAAGGGCGAGGTTGGAGACCCAGTACTTC. It encodes CASSLTRARLETQYF. V gene TRBV11-2 combines with J gene TRBJ2-5; D is ambiguous. This CDR3 is built from 15 residues. With 2 bases removed from V and 5 bases from J, the gap between germline ends came to 15 bases. Germline CDR1 SGHAT, CDR2 FQNNGV.

This clonotype was detected only a few times. The V gene is TRBV25-1, the J gene TRBJ1-1, with 7 bases matching TRBD1. Germline values: CDR1 MGHDK, CDR2 SYGVNS. V shed 6 bases, J shed 0 bases, and the junction held 4 bases outside the gene matches. This CDR3 has 14 amino acids. CDR3 sequence (DNA): TGTGCCAGCAGCGCGACAGGGATGAACACTGAAGCTTTCTTT. Its protein is CASSATGMNTEAFF.

The genes are TRBV5-1 and TRBJ1-2, with TRBD1 identical over 9 bases. The CDR3 is made up of 16 amino acids. Germline-derived CDR1 and CDR2 are SGHRS and YFSETQ. V shed 2 bases, J shed 2 bases, and the junction held 7 bases outside the gene matches. CDR3 sequence (DNA): TGCGCCAGCAGCTTCAACGCCGGGACAGGGAACTATGGCTACACCTTC. Its protein is CASSFNAGTGNYGYTF.

Within the sample, this clonotype is medium-sized. This sequence joins TRBV15 and TRBJ1-2; tentatively, D is TRBD1 (5 bases). V was pared by 6 bases and J by 8 bases, with 19 bases between. This CDR3 spans 14 amino acids. CDR1 LNHNV and CDR2 YYDKDF come from the germline V gene (reference sequence). In DNA form, the CDR3 reads TGTGCCACCAGAGCCGGTGGGGACCCCTTCGGCTACACCTTC. Its protein is CATRAGGDPFGYTF.

This clonotype has a handful of counts. The chain is built from TRBV9 and TRBJ2-1; 8 positions agree with TRBD2. The CDR3 sequence is 15 residues long. V dropped 3 bases and J dropped 6; count of bases not matched to a gene: 8. Germline V lookup: CDR1 SGDLS, CDR2 YYNGEE. The CDR3 nucleotides read TGTGCCAGCAGCGGACTAGCGAAGGGGATCAATGAGCAGTTCTTC. It yields the protein CASSGLAKGINEQFF.

This clonotype occurred a few times. This chain uses TRBV2 with TRBJ1-1; 9 positions agree with TRBD1. Trimming cost V 11 bases and J 5 bases; bases outside gene matches: 12. The CDR3 spans 14 residues. Germline V gives CDR1 SNHLY, CDR2 FYNNEI. CDR3 bases: TGTGCCGGACGCCGGGACAGGGAATTTACTGAAGCTTTCTTT. Translating it yields CAGRRDREFTEAFF.

This clonotype has at least ten counts. The rearrangement uses TRBV12-3 or TRBV12-4 and TRBJ2-1; D not certain. Trimming took 2 bases from V and 7 from J, leaving 6 bases between them. The CDR3 is made up of 12 amino acids. As DNA, the CDR3 is TGTGCCAGCAGTTTAACCCCGAATGAGCAGTTCTTC. Amino acids: CASSLTPNEQFF.

CDR3 in DNA: TGTGCCAGCATTAGGAATCAGCCCCAGCATTTT. Encoded protein: CASIRNQPQHF. V and J are TRBV11-3 and TRBJ1-5; D uncertain. Germline values: CDR1 SGHNT, CDR2 YENEEA. Trimming cost V 7 bases and J 4 bases, with 5 bases left between them. This CDR3 comprises 11 residues.

This clonotype was recorded at least ten times. The chain uses TRBV7-2 and TRBJ1-6, with TRBD1 matching 8 bases. V trimming: 3 bases; J trimming: 8 bases; junction bases outside the gene matches: 9. This CDR3 is built from 16 residues. CDR1 and CDR2 (germline): SGHTA, FQGNSA. This CDR3 is CASSFRGAGGDSPLHF. The CDR3 DNA reads as TGTGCCAGCAGCTTTAGGGGGGCAGGGGGCGATTCACCCCTCCACTTT.

A few counts support this clonotype. The chain joins TRBV19 to TRBJ1-2; 10 nucleotides align to TRBD1. Germline lookup yields CDR1 LNHDA and CDR2 SQIVND (reference sequence). Trimming cost V 9 bases and J 7 bases; bases outside gene matches: 8. The CDR3 is 13 residues long. In DNA, the CDR3 is TGTGCCAGCAAGCTGACAGGGGGCTTTGGCTACACCTTC. Translating it yields CASKLTGGFGYTF.

This clonotype was observed at least ten times. The genes are TRBV7-2 and TRBJ2-1; 9 bases align to TRBD1. CDR3 length: 16 residues. From germline, CDR1 is SGHTA and CDR2 FQGNSA. The V and J ends lost 5 bases and 9 bases, in that order; junction bases with no gene match: 14. CDR3: CASSLTSGQGSGEQFF. The CDR3 nucleotides read TGTGCCAGCAGCCTTACGTCGGGACAGGGTTCCGGTGAGCAGTTCTTC.

Ten or more counts support this clonotype. The chain carries TRBV7-9 and TRBJ2-3; TRBD1 might be the D (5 bases). Germline lookup yields CDR1 SEHNR and CDR2 FQNEAQ (reference sequence). This CDR3 contains 15 residues. Between the trimmed V and J ends, which lost 5 bases and 5 bases, there was a span of 17 bases. The CDR3 bases are TGTGCCAGCAGCCAAGGACAAAACCAACAAGATACGCAGTATTTT. It yields the protein CASSQGQNQQDTQYF.

This clonotype has ten or more counts. The V and J genes are TRBV6-5 and TRBJ2-7; TRBD1 aligns across 7 bases. Losses at the gene ends were 2 bases for V and 2 bases for J; bases not matched to a gene: 3. Germline CDR1 MNHEY, CDR2 SVGAGI. The CDR3 consists of 14 residues. CDR3 sequence: CASSYRDRPYEQYF. The CDR3, as DNA: TGTGCCAGCAGTTACAGGGACAGACCCTACGAGCAGTACTTC.

In its sample, this clonotype was seen many times. The CDR3 nucleotides read TGTGCCAGCAGCTTCAATTGGGGGGGGTCCGAAGCTTTCTTT. Its translation is CASSFNWGGSEAFF. The V and J genes are TRBV7-2 and TRBJ1-1; weak D call: TRBD1 (5 bases). Germline assignment: CDR1 SGHTA and CDR2 FQGNSA. Deletions cut 3 bases from V and 8 bases from J, with 16 bases between. The CDR3 has 14 amino acids.

Remarks on this clonotype: Since a much larger clone is just one base distant, this may be a read error. V gene TRBV2 combines with J gene TRBJ2-5; possibly TRBD2 for D (7 bases). Germline lookup yields CDR1 SNHLY and CDR2 FYNNEI. CDR3 length: 15 residues. Between the trimmed V and J ends, which lost 6 bases and 5 bases, there was a span of 19 bases. CDR3 DNA: TGTGCCAGCAGCCTCGCCGGGGGGCGGGCGGAGACCCAGTACTTC. Protein: CASSLAGGRAETQYF.

This chain joins TRBV5-1 and TRBJ2-1, with 9 positions matching TRBD1. The ends lost 2 bases at V and 8 bases at J; junction bases unmatched: 5. The CDR3 has 14 amino acids. Germline CDR1 is SGHRS and CDR2 is YFSETQ. CDR3 sequence: CASSLQGAKDEQFF. CDR3 in DNA: TGCGCCAGCAGCTTACAGGGGGCAAAGGATGAGCAGTTCTTC. The full variable domain, rest sourced from reference TRBV5-1 and TRBJ2-1, is KAGVTQTPRYLIKTRGQQVTLSCSPISGHRSVSWYQQTPGQGLQFLFEYFSETQRNKGNFPGRFSGRQFSNSRSEMNVSTLELGDSALYLCASSLQGAKDEQFFGPGTRLTVL.

This clonotype was detected ten times or more. V is TRBV14 and J is TRBJ2-1; D unresolved. Per germline, CDR1 SGHDN and CDR2 FVKESK. The CDR3 is 12 residues long. Trimming removed 2 bases from V and 4 bases from J, with 3 bases in between. The CDR3 sequence is CASSQWYNEQFF. The CDR3 nucleotides are TGTGCCAGCAGCCAATGGTACAATGAGCAGTTCTTC.

This clonotype was counted ten times or more. The chain has TRBV7-2 and TRBJ2-3; 9 bases match TRBD1. Trimming cost V 2 bases and J 6 bases; bases outside gene matches: 3. CDR3 size: 14 residues. Germline V lookup: CDR1 SGHTA, CDR2 FQGNSA. CDR3 amino acids: CASSLYGQGDTQYF. DNA for the CDR3: TGTGCCAGCAGCTTATATGGACAGGGGGATACGCAGTATTTT.

This clonotype was seen only a few times. The chain employs TRBV19 and TRBJ1-1; D is possibly TRBD1 (6 bases). The germline CDR1 and CDR2 sequences are LNHDA and SQIVND (reference sequence). This CDR3 contains 14 residues. Trimming removed 3 bases from V and 5 bases from J, with 13 bases in between. CDR3 coding DNA: TGTGCCAGTAGTATCGGGGGGGCGCGGACTGAAGCTTTCTTT. It specifies CASSIGGARTEAFF.